Reported below is one T cell receptor (beta chain). Its binding antigen is unknown. No much larger clone is present one base from it, and per-base qualities are unavailable. Using the deep immunoSEQ assay, multiplex PCR amplified TCR CDR3 regions from genomic DNA. Genomic DNA extracted from each cell subset was distributed evenly over all wells of several immunoSEQ 96-well plates, and each plate served as one replicate. For sorted subsets, around 200 ng genomic DNA, equal to tens of thousands of T cell genomes, was loaded into each replicate PCR. Purified libraries were quantified with a Qubit 3.0 fluorometer, sized on a Bioanalyzer 2100, and re-quantified with the KAPA Library Quantification kit. Each immunoSEQ 96-well plate was sequenced on its own single-read 150-cycle Illumina NextSeq 550 flow cell. On the authors' methods: Because the immunoSEQ output held only junctional sequences and lacked quality scores, the filtering could not match the filtering applied to full-length reads. Sequences were annotated with PyIR, a Python wrapper for IgBLAST v1.9, using IMGT germline references to assign V/J genes and CDR3. Reads were filtered out if the reads had weak V/J assignments (E-value above 1e-6), no CDR3, stop codons, out-of-frame junctions, or ambiguous translated residues. V3J clonotypes were defined by identical inferred V gene, J gene, and CDR3 amino acid sequence. Percentage overlap between repertoires was calculated by dividing the number of shared unique clonotypes by the size of the smaller repertoire. Richness of each repertoire was evaluated using RTK rarefaction, the Chao1 estimator, and Recon v2.1 estimates of unobserved clonotypes. OLGA was used to compute generation probabilities for all TCRbeta clonotypes that the gDNA method yielded from four donors. The source is immuneACCESS, and TCRdb retained only in-frame sequences with V and J called. Part of the clones is not carried over; for the studies checked, unresolved V genes explain less than half of this, and the remainder is unexplained. For V, J and clone size, that table is used; D and trimming come from the DNA. The sample data list roughly 2.5 million clones, and roughly 92% of these were observed just once. The ten largest account for more than 0.12% of the sample.

This specimen belongs to a study of shared clonotypes between healthy human individuals (dated by TCRdb to 2018 to 2021). Background for the entire study: Two women and a few men aged 18 to 49 years were included in the cohort. For each donor, CD4 naive and CD4 memory were each run on three plates, CD8 naive on two plates, and CD8 memory on one plate. Different laboratories and diverse techniques were used to prepare libraries and sequence TCR repertoires, to increase sequencing depth and limit assay-specific biases. The study deeply sequenced blood TCR repertoires of about 5 healthy adults to estimate repertoire size and the extent of clonotype sharing between individuals. Between about 0.8 and 9 billion PBMCs per donor were obtained by leukapheresis.

What the work shows at the level of the full study, not this receptor alone: Because the study included only a small number of donors, the genetic and exposure-history diversity represented was limited. Based on pairwise subsampling, the degree of clonotype sharing among donors was expected to be affected by sequencing depth. Sharing across a few donors was observed for approximately 5% of naive CD4, 3.5% of naive CD8, about 2.5% of memory CD4, and around 0.4% of memory CD8 clonotypes. Sampling was restricted to blood, and TCR repertoires in tissue are likely to differ from TCR repertoires in blood. Larger estimated clonotype richness was generally found for naive subsets than for memory subsets. Rarefaction of sorted-subset datasets indicated incomplete sequencing despite the large sequencing depth. Higher generation probabilities were observed for clonotypes shared by all four sorted-subset donors than for non-shared clonotypes.

Looking up the germline V gene yields CDR1 MGHDK and CDR2 SYGVNS. Trimming costs V 1 base and J 1 base, and their ends lie 4 bases apart. From its cysteine to its phenylalanine, the CDR3 spans 13 amino acids. This entry keeps only the CDR3 DNA: 39 bases, framed from base 1. Donors were healthy HIV-negative adults with no recently reported acute infections or vaccinations. Only Caucasian adults living in Nashville, Tennessee, USA were represented among the donors. CD4+ T cells were enriched by magnetic negative selection; naive cells were then positively selected on CD45RA, and the negative fraction formed the memory subset. Blood was collected by leukapheresis, and PBMCs were isolated by Ficoll-Histopaque density gradient centrifugation and then cryopreserved in liquid nitrogen vapor phase. Analytical flow cytometry was used to check the purity and quantity of every magnetically sorted T cell population. From each sorted fraction, genomic DNA was isolated and quantified by UV absorbance on a Nanodrop 2000c.

The clonotype was recovered from a man between 18 and 29 years old in good health. The sequence is built from TRBV25-1 and TRBJ1-1; a confident D gene designation cannot be given. Sequences were obtained from naive CD4+ T cells sorted from blood. The cell subset or site label of this sample denotes: CD45RA+ positively selected. The bases read TGTGCCAGCAGTGAATCACAGAACACTGAAGCTTTCTTT. Translated, this gives CASSESQNTEAFF. Reference TRBV25-1 and TRBJ1-1 genes cover what lies past the CDR3, so the full variable domain is EADIYQTPRYLVIGTGKKITLECSQTMGHDKMYWYQQDPGMELHLIHYSYGVNSTEKGDLSSESTVSRIRTEHFPLTLESARPSHTSQYLCASSESQNTEAFFGQGTRLTVV.